This T cell receptor beta chain was documented in a study of OX40 agonist ivuxolimab in advanced cancers. Study at large: Patients were treated with ivuxolimab, an agonistic anti-OX40 (CD134) antibody. Ivuxolimab was administered intravenously to patients at 0.01 to 10 mg/kg every 2 weeks. Patients receiving dose escalation had hepatocellular carcinoma, melanoma, renal cell or head and neck cancer. Three patients, one with hepatocellular carcinoma and two with cutaneous melanoma, responded partially.

Assay: immunoSEQ multiplex PCR; the TCRdb copy retains only in-frame clones and omits some. The sample comprises fewer than 70,000 clones, roughly 82% of which are singletons, and around 1.5% rests with the top ten. CDR1 and CDR2 from the germline V gene are SEHNR and FQNEAQ (reference sequence). The ends were cut back, 4 bases at V and 4 bases at J, with 20 bases in the middle. The CDR3 runs to 17 residues. The origin of this receptor is an adult with an advanced solid tumor such as melanoma, head and neck, liver or kidney cancer. The chain employs TRBV7-9 and TRBJ2-1; D possibly matches TRBD1 or TRBD2 (5 bases each). The sequences come from CD4+ or CD8+ T cells sorted from blood, collected in a trial of the OX40 agonist ivuxolimab. The CDR3 protein is CASSSPTGDPEYNEQFF. The CDR3 nucleotides read TGTGCCAGCAGCTCCCCTACCGGGGACCCGGAATACAATGAGCAGTTCTTC.